This T cell receptor beta chain came from a study of CD8 T cells in ankylosing spondylitis (TCRdb year 2017). About the study as a whole: T cell receptor beta repertoires were profiled in healthy donors and ankylosing spondylitis patients so that disease-linked TCR variants could be found. The full study cohort comprised about 25 ankylosing spondylitis patients and 85 to 120 healthy donors. Samples of peripheral blood were taken, and for ankylosing spondylitis patients, synovial fluid was collected as well. The full study reports these points: Blood from ankylosing spondylitis patients appeared to be characterized by a TCR beta motif composed of under 10 highly homologous amino acid variants. Some motif variants were previously reported in synovial fluid and blood of reactive arthritis patients, suggesting common disease-initiation mechanisms. A CD8+ phenotype was shown by the disease-linked clones, which were found at relatively low frequencies in peripheral blood. The disease-linked clones were reported to be significantly enriched in matched synovial fluid samples from ankylosing spondylitis patients.

The sequencer was an Illumina HiSeq 2500. Quantitative 5'-RACE with molecular barcodes was used to prepare TCR beta libraries. Under the source paper's analysis protocol: To identify disease-linked TCR variants, a new computational method was used, one built on a probabilistic model of VDJ rearrangement. The public reads were reprocessed in TCRdb via fastp at Q25 and MiXCR, keeping in-frame beta chains. Each entry merges the rows of one CDR3 protein and shows their most common DNA and genes. Clone size and V and J calls follow TCRdb, not the original study. In all, the sample holds around 440,000 distinct CDR3 sequences, and roughly a sixth of those were seen once. Jointly, the top ten make up 0.95% to 1.1% of the sample. The CDR3 has 14 amino acids, counting the end cysteine and phenylalanine. Just the 42-base CDR3 DNA is kept, in frame starting at base 1. V has 5 bases trimmed and J has 8 bases trimmed; junction bases matching no gene number 6.

With regard to this clonotype: Its cognate antigen has yet to be identified. Nothing much larger sits one base from this clone, and base qualities are not available.

The rearrangement joined TRBV12-3 or TRBV12-4 to TRBJ1-4; 9 of the junction bases match TRBD1. This sequence originates from a male donor with ankylosing spondylitis. Sequencing used blood, either unsorted or a sorted T cell fraction (not recorded which). The CDR3 loop reads CASSPGQGREKLFF. Read as DNA, the sequence is TGTGCCAGCAGTCCGGGACAGGGTCGAGAAAAACTGTTTTTT.